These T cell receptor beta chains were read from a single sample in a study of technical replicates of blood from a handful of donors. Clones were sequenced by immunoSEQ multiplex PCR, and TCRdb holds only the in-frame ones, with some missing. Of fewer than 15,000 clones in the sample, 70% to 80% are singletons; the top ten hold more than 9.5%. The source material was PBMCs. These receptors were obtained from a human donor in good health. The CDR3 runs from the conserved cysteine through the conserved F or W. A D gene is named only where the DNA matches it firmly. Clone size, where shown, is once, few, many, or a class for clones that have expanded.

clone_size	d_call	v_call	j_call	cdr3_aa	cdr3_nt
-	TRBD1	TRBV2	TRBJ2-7	CASSPDGQGAVGQYF	TGTGCCAGCAGCCCCGACGGACAGGGGGCGGTGGGGCAGTACTTC
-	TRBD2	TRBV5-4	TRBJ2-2	CASRWGLAEGELFF	TGTGCCAGCAGATGGGGACTAGCTGAGGGGGAGCTGTTTTTT
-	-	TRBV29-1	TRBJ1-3	CSVEGPGGNTIYF	TGCAGCGTTGAAGGGCCGGGGGGAAACACCATATATTTT
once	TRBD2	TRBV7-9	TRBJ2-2	CASSLTQGLAGTGELFF	TGTGCCAGCAGCTTAACGCAGGGACTAGCGGGGACCGGGGAGCTGTTTTTT
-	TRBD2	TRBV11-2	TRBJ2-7	CASSFQLAGGPSAYEQYF	TGTGCCAGCAGCTTTCAGCTAGCGGGAGGGCCGTCGGCCTACGAGCAGTACTTC
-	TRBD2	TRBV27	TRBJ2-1	CASSLGGRGLAFNEQFF	TGTGCCAGCAGTTTAGGAGGAAGAGGACTAGCATTCAATGAGCAGTTCTTC
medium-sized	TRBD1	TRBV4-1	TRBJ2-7	CASSQGQGDEQYF	TGCGCCAGCAGCCAGGGACAGGGCGACGAGCAGTACTTC
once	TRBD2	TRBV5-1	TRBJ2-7	CASSLELAGVYEQYF	TGCGCCAGCAGCTTGGAGTTAGCGGGAGTCTACGAGCAGTACTTC
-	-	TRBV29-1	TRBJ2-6	CSVEGDNPSGGANVLTF	TGCAGCGTTGAGGGGGACAACCCTTCGGGGGGGGCCAACGTCCTGACTTTC
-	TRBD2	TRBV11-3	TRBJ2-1	CASSEGLAGVYEQFF	TGTGCCAGCAGCGAAGGACTAGCGGGAGTGTATGAGCAGTTCTTC
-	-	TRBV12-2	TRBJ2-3	CASRPRDRATDTQYF	TGTGCAAGTCGCCCACGGGACAGGGCGACAGATACGCAGTATTTT
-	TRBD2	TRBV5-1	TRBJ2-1	CASSLGGLARSYNEQFF	TGCGCCAGCAGCTTGGGTGGACTAGCGCGATCCTACAATGAGCAGTTCTTC
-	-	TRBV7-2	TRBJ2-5	CASSLGLRVETQYF	TGTGCCAGCAGCTTAGGACTAAGGGTAGAGACCCAGTACTTC
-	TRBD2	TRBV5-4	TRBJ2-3	CASSFSGLASTDTQYF	TGTGCCAGCAGCTTCTCAGGACTAGCGAGCACAGATACGCAGTATTTT
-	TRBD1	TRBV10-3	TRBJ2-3	CAIKSGTGTGIETSTDTQYF	TGTGCCATCAAGTCAGGGACCGGGACAGGGATTGAAACTAGCACAGATACGCAGTATTTT
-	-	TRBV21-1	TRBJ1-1	CASGEGADTEAFF	TGTGCCAGCGGCGAGGGGGCGGACACTGAAGCTTTCTTT
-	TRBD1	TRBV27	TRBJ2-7	CASSPGTGPYEQYF	TGTGCCAGCAGTCCAGGGACAGGGCCCTACGAGCAGTACTTC
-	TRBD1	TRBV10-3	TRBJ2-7	CATENRGDYEQYF	TGTGCCACCGAAAACAGGGGGGACTACGAGCAGTACTTC
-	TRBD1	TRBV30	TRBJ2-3	CAWSVAWAQGANTQYF	TGTGCCTGGAGTGTCGCTTGGGCACAGGGGGCGAATACGCAGTATTTT
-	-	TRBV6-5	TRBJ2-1	CASSYSAGWNEQFF	TGTGCCAGCAGTTACAGTGCAGGTTGGAATGAGCAGTTCTTC
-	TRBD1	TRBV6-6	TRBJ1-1	CASAQAGGGVEAFF	TGTGCCAGCGCGCAAGCAGGGGGCGGAGTTGAAGCTTTCTTT
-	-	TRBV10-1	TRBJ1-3	CASSDRAGNTIYF	TGCGCCAGCAGTGACAGGGCTGGAAACACCATATATTTT
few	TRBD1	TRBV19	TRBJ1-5	CATATGGEGQPQHF	TGTGCCACCGCGACAGGGGGCGAGGGTCAGCCCCAGCATTTT
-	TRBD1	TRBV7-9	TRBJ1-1	CASSLNVGTGLTEAFF	TGTGCCAGCAGTCTCAATGTTGGGACAGGGCTGACTGAAGCTTTCTTT
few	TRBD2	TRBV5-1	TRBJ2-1	CAKSTGQGGEDEQFF	TGCGCCAAATCGACGGGGCAGGGAGGGGAAGATGAGCAGTTCTTC
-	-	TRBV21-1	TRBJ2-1	CASSKVAAGDIFLVDEQFF	TGTGCCAGCAGCAAAGTTGCTGCGGGAGATATCTTTCTGGTGGATGAGCAGTTCTTC
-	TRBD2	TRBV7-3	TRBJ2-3	CASSPGPGGATDTQYF	TGTGCCAGCAGCCCAGGGCCGGGAGGGGCCACAGATACGCAGTATTTT
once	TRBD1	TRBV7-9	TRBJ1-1	CASSLRRGRWNTEAFF	TGTGCCAGCAGCTTAAGGAGGGGGCGGTGGAACACTGAAGCTTTCTTT
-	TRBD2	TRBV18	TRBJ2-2	CASSPGLAGDKGGGELFF	TGTGCCAGCTCACCGGGACTAGCGGGAGATAAAGGAGGCGGGGAGCTGTTTTTT
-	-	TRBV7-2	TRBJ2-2	CASSPRRVDTGELFF	TGTGCCAGCAGCCCCCGGAGGGTCGACACCGGGGAGCTGTTTTTT
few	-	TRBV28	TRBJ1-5	CASSHQGSNQPQHF	TGTGCCAGCAGTCACCAGGGTTCCAATCAGCCCCAGCATTTT
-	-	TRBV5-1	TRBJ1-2	CASSLGGGAGYGYTF	TGCGCCAGCAGCTTGGGCGGGGGCGCTGGCTATGGCTACACCTTC
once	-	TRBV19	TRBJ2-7	CASSRQMNLYEQYF	TGTGCCAGTAGTAGACAGATGAACCTCTACGAGCAGTACTTC
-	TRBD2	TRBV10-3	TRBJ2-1	CAISTGTSSHEQFF	TGTGCCATCAGCACCGGGACTAGCAGTCATGAGCAGTTCTTC
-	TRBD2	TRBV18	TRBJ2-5	CASSPQGLAGETQYF	TGTGCCAGCTCACCCCAAGGATTAGCGGGAGAGACCCAGTACTTC
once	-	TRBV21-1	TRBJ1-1	CASRGVRVNTEAFF	TGTGCCAGCAGAGGGGTAAGGGTGAACACTGAAGCTTTCTTT
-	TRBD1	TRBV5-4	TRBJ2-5	CASSLRTGKAETQYF	TGTGCCAGCAGCTTGAGGACAGGGAAGGCGGAGACCCAGTACTTC
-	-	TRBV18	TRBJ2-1	CASRQREHLIGEQFF	TGTGCCAGTCGCCAACGGGAGCATCTGATCGGTGAGCAGTTCTTC
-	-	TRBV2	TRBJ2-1	CASSEYELLF	TGTGCCAGCAGCGAATACGAACTACTCTTC
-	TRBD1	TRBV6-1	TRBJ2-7	CASSFPGTGVRQYF	TGTGCCAGCAGTTTCCCCGGGACAGGGGTAAGGCAGTACTTC
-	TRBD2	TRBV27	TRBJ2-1	CASSLGVPGLAGGHEQFF	TGTGCCAGCAGTTTAGGGGTTCCGGGACTAGCGGGAGGCCATGAGCAGTTCTTC
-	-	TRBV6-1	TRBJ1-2	CASKRTRTSYGYTF	TGTGCCAGCAAGAGGACAAGAACCTCTTATGGCTACACCTTC
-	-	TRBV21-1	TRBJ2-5	CASSKGWVFGTEGGQETQYF	TGTGCCAGCAGCAAAGGGTGGGTATTTGGGACAGAGGGAGGCCAAGAGACCCAGTACTTC
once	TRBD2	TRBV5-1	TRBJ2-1	CASSLGWETSGDYNEQFF	TGCGCCAGCAGCTTGGGTTGGGAAACTAGCGGAGACTACAATGAGCAGTTCTTC
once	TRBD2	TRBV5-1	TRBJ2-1	CASSLRTSDDNEQFF	TGCGCCAGCAGCTTGAGGACTAGCGACGACAATGAGCAGTTCTTC
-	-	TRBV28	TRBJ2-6	CASTWGAGANVLTF	TGTGCCAGCACCTGGGGGGCTGGGGCCAACGTCCTGACTTTC
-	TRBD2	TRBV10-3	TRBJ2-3	CAISGLAMDTDTQYF	TGTGCCATCAGTGGACTAGCTATGGACACAGATACGCAGTATTTT
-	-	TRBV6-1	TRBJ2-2	CASSAQPGQNTGELFF	TGTGCCAGCAGTGCGCAGCCGGGACAAAACACCGGGGAGCTGTTTTTT
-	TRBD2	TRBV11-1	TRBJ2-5	CASSFLAAGQETQYF	TGTGCCAGCAGCTTCCTAGCGGCCGGCCAAGAGACCCAGTACTTC
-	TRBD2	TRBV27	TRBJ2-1	CASSLQAGEPLIYNEQFF	TGTGCCAGCAGTTTGCAAGCGGGAGAACCCCTCATCTACAATGAGCAGTTCTTC
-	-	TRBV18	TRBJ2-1	CASSLGGLSYNEQFF	TGTGCCAGCTCACTAGGGGGTCTCTCCTACAATGAGCAGTTCTTC
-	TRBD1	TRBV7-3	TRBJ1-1	CASSSDPGTGNTEAFF	TGTGCCAGCAGCTCGGACCCCGGGACAGGGAACACTGAAGCTTTCTTT
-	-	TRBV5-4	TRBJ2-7	CASSRDIYEQYF	TGTGCCAGCAGCAGGGACATCTACGAGCAGTACTTC
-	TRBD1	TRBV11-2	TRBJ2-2	CASSRTLGQGNTGELFF	TGTGCCAGCAGCCGGACGCTGGGACAGGGGAACACCGGGGAGCTGTTTTTT
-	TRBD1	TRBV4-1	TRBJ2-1	CASSLPERTGSYNEQFF	TGCGCCAGCAGCCTTCCCGAGCGGACAGGGTCTTACAATGAGCAGTTCTTC
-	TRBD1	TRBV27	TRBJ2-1	CASSGRPGTGASGRVTGNEQFF	TGTGCCAGCAGTGGCCGCCCCGGGACAGGGGCAAGCGGGAGAGTGACGGGCAATGAGCAGTTCTTC